Below, one T cell receptor (beta chain) is given with its context. This record comes from a study of T cell changes during pregnancy in multiple sclerosis. Measured with immunoSEQ multiplex PCR; TCRdb has only the in-frame clones, and not every one. The sample carries about 41,000 clones, almost 95% recorded once. The CDR3 sequence is 18 residues long. Germline V gives CDR1 PRHDT, CDR2 FYEKMQ (reference sequence). V was clipped by 4 bases and J by 2 bases; unmatched bases: 14. The rearrangement links TRBV13 to TRBJ2-7, with TRBD1 matching over 10 bases. This TCR derives from a female donor with multiple sclerosis, enrolled in a pregnancy study. The starting material was CD8+ T cells from peripheral blood mononuclear cells, obtained in the third trimester of pregnancy. Written as DNA, the CDR3 is TGTGCCAGCAGCTCCTCCGGGACAGGGGTTAGTGACCCCTACGAGCAGTACTTC. Residues: CASSSSGTGVSDPYEQYF.